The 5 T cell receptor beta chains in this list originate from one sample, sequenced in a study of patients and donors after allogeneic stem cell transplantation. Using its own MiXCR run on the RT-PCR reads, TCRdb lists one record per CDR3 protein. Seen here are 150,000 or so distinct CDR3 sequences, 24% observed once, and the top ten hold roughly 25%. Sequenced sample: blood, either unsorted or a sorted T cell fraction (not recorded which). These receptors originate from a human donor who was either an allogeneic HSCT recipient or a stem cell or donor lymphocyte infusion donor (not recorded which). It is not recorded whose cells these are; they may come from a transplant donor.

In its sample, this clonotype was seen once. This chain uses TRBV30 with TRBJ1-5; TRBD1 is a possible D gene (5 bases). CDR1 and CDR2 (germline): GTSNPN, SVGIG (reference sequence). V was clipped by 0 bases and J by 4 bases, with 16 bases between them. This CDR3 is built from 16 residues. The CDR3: CAWSVRGTLQNQPQHF. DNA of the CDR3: TGTGCCTGGAGTGTACGTGGGACCCTACAAAATCAGCCCCAGCATTTT.

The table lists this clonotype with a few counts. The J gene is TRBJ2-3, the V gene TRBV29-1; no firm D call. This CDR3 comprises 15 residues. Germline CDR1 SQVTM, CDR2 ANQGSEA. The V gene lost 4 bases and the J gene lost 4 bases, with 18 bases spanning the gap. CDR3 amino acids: CSVVFSSGGSDTQYF. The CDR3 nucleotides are TGCAGCGTTGTTTTCTCGTCCGGTGGATCAGATACGCAGTATTTT.

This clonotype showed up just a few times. CDR3: CALRDPGDEQYF. The DNA of the CDR3 is TGTGCCTTAAGGGACCCCGGGGACGAGCAGTACTTC. V and J are TRBV10-3 and TRBJ2-7, with D perhaps matching TRBD1 or TRBD2 (5 bases each). V gave up 11 bases and J gave up 5 bases, with 16 bases separating them. CDR1 is ENHRY, CDR2 SYGVKD, per germline. This CDR3 is 12 amino acids long.

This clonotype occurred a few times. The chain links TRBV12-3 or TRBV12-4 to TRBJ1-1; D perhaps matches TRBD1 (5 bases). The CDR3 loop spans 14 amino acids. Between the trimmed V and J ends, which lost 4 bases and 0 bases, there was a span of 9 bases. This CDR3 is CASSSARVNTEAFF. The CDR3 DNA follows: TGTGCCAGCAGTTCAGCCAGGGTGAACACTGAAGCTTTCTTT.

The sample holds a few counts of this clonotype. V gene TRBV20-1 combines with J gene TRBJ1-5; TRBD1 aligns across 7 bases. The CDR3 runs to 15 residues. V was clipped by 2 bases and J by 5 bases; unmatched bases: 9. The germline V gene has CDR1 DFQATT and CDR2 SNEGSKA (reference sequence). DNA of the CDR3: TGCAGTGCTAGAAAACAGGGGATGTTCGATCAGCCCCAGCATTTT. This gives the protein CSARKQGMFDQPQHF.